In this sample, the clone carrying this T cell receptor (beta chain) turned up a few times. The antigen is not known. These data belong to a study of identical twins. The CDR3 has 17 amino acids. Trimming cost V 6 bases and J 5 bases; bases outside gene matches: 11. Looked up from germline, CDR1 is MDHEN and CDR2 is SYDVKM. Unique molecular identifiers were present on the cDNA, and a universal primer site came from template switching. TCRdb fed the 5' RACE reads into MiXCR, producing one record per CDR3 protein. The sample yields approximately 530,000 distinct CDR3 sequences, about a fifth seen once. Overall study findings and caveats: Out-of-frame alpha sequences common to twins exhibited an excess of low generation probability. Models predicted too little out-of-frame TCR alpha sharing in monozygotic twins. It was cross-sectional statistical analysis, not following the same donors, that the conclusions relied on.

These data are also associated with another study on yellow fever vaccine responses in identical twins.

The J gene is TRBJ2-2, the V gene TRBV28, with TRBD1 identical over 11 bases. The sequence was obtained from a woman under 30 in good health. Sequenced input: CD4+ T cells sorted from blood. The CDR3 nucleotides are TGTGCCAGCAGCCCCGCGGGGACAGGGGGTCGGACCGGGGAGCTGTTTTTT. The encoded protein is CASSPAGTGGRTGELFF. Together with reference TRBV28 and TRBJ2-2, the CDR3 gives the full variable domain: DVKVTQSSRYLVKRTGEKVFLECVQDMDHENMFWYRQDPGLGLRLIYFSYDVKMKEKGDIPEGYSVSREKKERFSLILESASTNQTSMYLCASSPAGTGGRTGELFFGEGSRLTVL.